The 21 T cell receptor beta chains below come from one sample, sequenced in a study of beta chain features in type 1 diabetes. Expressed TCRB transcripts were sequenced after all isolated RNA was converted to cDNA. The data were produced by immunoSEQ multiplex PCR, yet TCRdb's version contains in-frame clones alone and is incomplete. The sample includes fewer than 350,000 clones, 15% to 20% of them seen just once. Sequencing was carried out using naive CD4+ T cells from blood. The receptors here all came from a woman younger than 35 in good health.

The genes are TRBV9 and TRBJ2-3; 13 bases agree with TRBD2. Trimming cost V 3 bases and J 6 bases; bases outside gene matches: 10. CDR1 is SGDLS, CDR2 YYNGEE, per germline. The CDR3 has 17 residues. CDR3 protein: CASSAGTSGGASDTQYF. The CDR3 DNA sequence: TGTGCCAGCAGCGCGGGAACTAGCGGGGGGGCGTCGGATACGCAGTATTTT.

The chain joins TRBV30 to TRBJ2-3; D is ambiguous. Germline V gene sequence: CDR1 GTSNPN, CDR2 SVGIG (reference sequence). This CDR3 is built from 13 residues. The germline V and J ends were trimmed by 8 bases and 0 bases, with 12 bases remaining between them. This chain's CDR3 is CARRFGSTDTQYF. The CDR3 DNA reads TGTGCCCGGCGTTTCGGGAGCACAGATACGCAGTATTTT.

V usage is TRBV6-1 and J usage is TRBJ2-7, with TRBD2 matching over 7 bases. V lost 3 bases, J lost 3 bases, and 11 bases stayed unmatched. The V gene's germline CDR1 is MNHNS and CDR2 SASEGT. There are 16 residues in the CDR3. The CDR3 protein is CASSEAASGTIYEQYF. The CDR3 DNA reads as TGTGCCAGCAGTGAGGCTGCTTCCGGGACTATCTACGAGCAGTACTTC.

This clone was counted only a few times. Other DNA sequences in this specimen translate into the identical CDR3. The chain recombines TRBV5-1 with TRBJ2-1, with TRBD1 identical over 10 bases. The V and J ends lost 4 bases and 8 bases, in that order; junction bases with no gene match: 6. The CDR3 contains 14 residues. CDR1 is SGHRS and CDR2 is YFSETQ in the germline V gene. As DNA, the CDR3 is TGCGCCAGCAGCCCGGGACAGGGGAGAGATGAGCAGTTCTTC. This translates into CASSPGQGRDEQFF.

This clone was detected a few times. The chain is built from TRBV15 and TRBJ2-1, with 15 bases fitting TRBD2. The CDR3 has 15 residues. From germline, CDR1 is LNHNV and CDR2 YYDKDF (reference sequence). The ends lost 8 bases at V and 8 bases at J; junction bases unmatched: 7. The DNA for the CDR3 is TGTGCCACCCGGGGACTAGCGGGGGGTAGGGATGAGCAGTTCTTC. It encodes CATRGLAGGRDEQFF.

This clone has only a few counts. This CDR3 is CATSRVDRGTDTQYF. DNA for the CDR3: TGTGCCACCAGCAGAGTGGACAGGGGGACAGATACGCAGTATTTT. The chain is built from TRBV15 and TRBJ2-3; 10 nucleotides agree with TRBD1. This CDR3 region has 15 residues. Germline V gene data show CDR1 as LNHNV and CDR2 as YYDKDF (reference sequence). V trimming: 1 base; J trimming: 3 bases; junction bases outside the gene matches: 1.

This clone was counted a few times. This chain links TRBV9 with TRBJ1-2, with 7 bases that match TRBD1. This CDR3 comprises 14 residues. The V gene's germline CDR1 is SGDLS and CDR2 YYNGEE. After removal of 4 bases from V and 6 bases from J, the junction contained 9 bases not matched to a gene. The CDR3 region is CASSQSYRGDGYTF. CDR3 DNA: TGTGCCAGCAGCCAGAGTTACAGGGGCGATGGCTACACCTTC.

V is TRBV4-3 and J is TRBJ2-3; 10 bases are a match to TRBD2. Germline CDR1 and CDR2: LGHNA and YSLEER. The trim removed 2 bases at V and 8 bases at J, leaving 16 bases unmatched. The CDR3 consists of 18 residues. The CDR3 reads CASSQFRTSGNGGVTQYF. CDR3 DNA: TGCGCCAGCAGCCAATTCCGAACTAGCGGGAATGGGGGAGTTACGCAGTATTTT.

The genes are TRBV5-1 and TRBJ2-3; maybe TRBD2 (5 bases). Germline CDR1 reads SGHRS; CDR2 reads YFSETQ. The germline V and J ends were trimmed by 1 base and 3 bases, with 12 bases remaining between them. The CDR3 loop spans 15 amino acids. The CDR3: CASSLNGVETDTQYF. The CDR3 nucleotides are TGCGCCAGCAGCTTGAACGGGGTTGAGACAGATACGCAGTATTTT.

The gene calls are TRBV6-5 and TRBJ1-2, with D uncertain. The germline V gene encodes CDR1 MNHEY and CDR2 SVGAGI. This CDR3 spans 15 amino acids. Trimming shortened V by 0 bases and J by 3 bases, and 11 bases separated the two germline ends. CDR3 DNA sequence: TGTGCCAGCAGTTACTCGACAACAGTCTACTATGGCTACACCTTC. Residues: CASSYSTTVYYGYTF.

This clone was counted a few times. V usage is TRBV19 and J usage is TRBJ1-2, with D possibly matching TRBD1 (5 bases). Trimming left V 2 bases short and J 3 bases short, with 7 bases between. Germline loops: CDR1 LNHDA, CDR2 SQIVND (reference sequence). The CDR3 sequence is 13 residues long. The CDR3 here is CASSIQGYYGYTF. CDR3 DNA: TGTGCCAGTAGTATACAGGGCTACTATGGCTACACCTTC.

The CDR3 loop is CASRGGGSTGELFF. CDR3 sequence (DNA): TGTGCCAGCAGAGGCGGGGGGAGCACCGGGGAGCTGTTTTTT. This chain links TRBV11-2 with TRBJ2-2, with TRBD2 matching over 8 bases. Germline V gene data show CDR1 as SGHAT and CDR2 as FQNNGV. The CDR3 loop spans 14 amino acids. J lost 4 bases, V lost 6 bases, and 4 bases had no gene match.

This clone has more than one count but fewer than ten. The chain has TRBV5-4 and TRBJ2-1; TRBD2 is a possible D gene (5 bases). Germline loops: CDR1 SGHNT, CDR2 YYREEE (reference sequence). CDR3 size: 13 residues. The V end lost 0 bases, the J end lost 10 bases, and 11 bases lay between the germline ends. CDR3 residues: CASSLVEAGEQFF. CDR3 bases: TGTGCCAGCAGCTTGGTGGAGGCGGGCGAGCAGTTCTTC.

CDR3: CSVVLSGNQPQHF. In DNA form, the CDR3 reads TGCAGCGTTGTATTGTCAGGCAATCAGCCCCAGCATTTT. The chain combines TRBV29-1 with TRBJ1-5; no clear D. The CDR3 runs 13 residues. The germline V and J ends were trimmed by 4 bases and 2 bases, with 9 bases remaining between them. CDR1 and CDR2 (germline): SQVTM, ANQGSEA.

This clone was seen a handful of times. The chain uses TRBV11-2 and TRBJ2-1; possible D gene TRBD1, 6 bases. CDR1 is SGHAT and CDR2 is FQNNGV in the germline V gene. Between the trimmed V and J ends, which lost 4 bases and 4 bases, there was a span of 11 bases. The length of the CDR3 is 14 residues. The CDR3 spells CASSWTAPYNEQFF. The CDR3 bases are TGTGCCAGCAGCTGGACAGCCCCGTACAATGAGCAGTTCTTC.

The chain combines TRBV5-1 with TRBJ2-7; TRBD1 aligns across 8 bases. The CDR3 has 14 residues. Per germline, CDR1 SGHRS and CDR2 YFSETQ. Trimming cost V 1 base and J 4 bases; bases outside gene matches: 4. The CDR3 DNA is TGCGCCAGCAGCTTGACAGGGGGGAATTACGAGCAGTACTTC. This translates into CASSLTGGNYEQYF.

This clone was detected only once. Other nucleotide sequences from this sample produce the same CDR3. The rearrangement links TRBV7-9 to TRBJ2-3, with a weak D call TRBD2 (5 bases). Germline values: CDR1 SEHNR, CDR2 FQNEAQ (reference sequence). The CDR3 is made up of 16 amino acids. Trimming pared 5 bases from V and 0 bases from J, leaving 15 bases between. The CDR3 loop reads CASSPRLRGSTDTQYF. DNA for the CDR3: TGTGCCAGCAGCCCAAGGTTACGGGGTAGCACAGATACGCAGTATTTT.

The chain carries TRBV4-3 and TRBJ2-3, with 14 nucleotides matching TRBD2. Germline trimming cut 3 bases from V and 6 bases from J; bases unmatched to any gene: 5. This CDR3 contains 16 residues. The germline V gene has CDR1 LGHNA and CDR2 YSLEER. The CDR3 spells CASSHAGTSGGDTQYF. In DNA form, the CDR3 reads TGCGCCAGCAGCCATGCCGGGACTAGCGGGGGTGATACGCAGTATTTT.

This clone was counted a few times. The chain uses TRBV29-1 and TRBJ1-4, with TRBD1 matching over 7 bases. This CDR3 has 15 amino acids. CDR1 is SQVTM, CDR2 ANQGSEA, per germline. Trimming removed 7 bases from V and 0 bases from J; junction bases left unmatched: 8. The CDR3 sequence: CSAGQADTTNEKLFF. The CDR3, as DNA: TGCAGCGCCGGACAGGCAGATACAACTAATGAAAAACTGTTTTTT.

The chain has TRBV9 and TRBJ2-1; D gene unclear. Trimming removed 4 bases from V and 2 bases from J, with 10 bases in between. Germline V gene sequence: CDR1 SGDLS, CDR2 YYNGEE. CDR3 length: 14 amino acids. In nucleotides, the CDR3 is TGTGCCAGCAGCACCAGTCCCACCTACAATGAGCAGTTCTTC. This translates into CASSTSPTYNEQFF.

This clone came up a few times. This rearrangement joins TRBV4-1 to TRBJ2-2; perhaps TRBD1 as D (8 bases). V shed 6 bases and J shed 6 bases, with 14 bases lying between them. CDR3 length: 14 amino acids. CDR1 and CDR2 (germline): MGHRA, YSYEKL. CDR3 in amino acids: CASRQGGMAGELFF. The CDR3 nucleotides are TGCGCCAGCAGACAGGGGGGGATGGCCGGGGAGCTGTTTTTT.